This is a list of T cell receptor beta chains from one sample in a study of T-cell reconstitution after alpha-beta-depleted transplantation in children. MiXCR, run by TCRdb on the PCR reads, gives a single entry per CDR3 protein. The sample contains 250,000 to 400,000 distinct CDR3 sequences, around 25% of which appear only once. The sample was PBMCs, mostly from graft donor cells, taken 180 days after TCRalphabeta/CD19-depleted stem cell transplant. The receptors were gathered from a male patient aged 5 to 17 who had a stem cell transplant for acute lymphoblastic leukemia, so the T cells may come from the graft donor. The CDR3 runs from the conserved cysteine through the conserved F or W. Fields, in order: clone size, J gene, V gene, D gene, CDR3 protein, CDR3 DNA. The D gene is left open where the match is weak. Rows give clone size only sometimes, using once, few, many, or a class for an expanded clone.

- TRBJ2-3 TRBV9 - CASSVRGDPDTQYF TGTGCCAGCAGCGTACGAGGGGACCCAGATACGCAGTATTTT
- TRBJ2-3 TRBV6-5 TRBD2 CASSFPLAGRIDTQYF TGTGCCAGCAGTTTCCCACTAGCGGGCCGTATAGATACGCAGTATTTT
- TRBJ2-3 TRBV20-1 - CSVGLITSTDTQYF TGCAGTGTCGGACTGATTACGAGCACAGATACGCAGTATTTT
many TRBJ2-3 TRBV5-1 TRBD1 CASSHLRGRGTDTQYF TGCGCCAGCAGCCATCTAAGGGGGCGCGGCACAGATACGCAGTATTTT
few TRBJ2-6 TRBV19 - CASSYGPRSGANVLTF TGTGCCAGTAGTTACGGACCGCGCTCTGGGGCCAACGTCCTGACTTTC
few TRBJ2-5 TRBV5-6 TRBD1 CASSFGQGVETQYF TGTGCCAGCAGCTTCGGACAGGGTGTAGAGACCCAGTACTTC
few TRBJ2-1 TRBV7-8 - CASSLIQPVLYNEQFF TGTGCCAGCAGCTTAATACAGCCAGTGCTCTACAATGAGCAGTTCTTC
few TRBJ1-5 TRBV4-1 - CASSQGLANQPQHF TGCGCCAGCAGCCAAGGACTGGCAAATCAGCCCCAGCATTTT
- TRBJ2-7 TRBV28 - CASSRGQGWDEQYF TGTGCCAGCAGTAGAGGTCAGGGATGGGACGAGCAGTACTTC
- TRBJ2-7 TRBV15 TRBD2 CATSPGGSYEQYF TGTGCCACCAGCCCCGGGGGGTCCTACGAGCAGTACTTC
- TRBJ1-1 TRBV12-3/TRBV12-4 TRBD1 CASSLDRGSLEAFF TGTGCCAGCAGTCTCGACAGGGGGAGCCTTGAAGCTTTCTTT
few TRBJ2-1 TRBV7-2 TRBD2 CASTQREGLSYNEQFF TGTGCCAGCACCCAAAGGGAGGGGCTCTCCTACAATGAGCAGTTCTTC
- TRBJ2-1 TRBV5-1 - CATTAQGLIYNEQFF TGCGCCACCACGGCCCAGGGTTTGATCTACAATGAGCAGTTCTTC
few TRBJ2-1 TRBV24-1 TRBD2 CATSDWAGVQGRNEQFF TGTGCCACCAGTGATTGGGCGGGAGTTCAAGGGCGCAATGAGCAGTTCTTC
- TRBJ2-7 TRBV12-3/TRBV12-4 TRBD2 CASSPGLARTYEQYF TGTGCCAGCAGTCCGGGACTAGCGAGAACCTACGAGCAGTACTTC
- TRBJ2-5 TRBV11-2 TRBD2 CASSPRTSGRDSKETQYF TGTGCCAGCAGCCCGCGGACTAGCGGGAGGGACTCCAAAGAGACCCAGTACTTC
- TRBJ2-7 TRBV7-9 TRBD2 CASSPVGLAVPEQYF TGTGCCAGCAGCCCCGTGGGACTAGCCGTTCCTGAGCAGTACTTC
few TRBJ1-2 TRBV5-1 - CASSTWTVTGDGYTF TGCGCCAGCAGCACCTGGACAGTTACTGGTGATGGCTACACCTTC
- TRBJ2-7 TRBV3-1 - CASSTTGTDYEQYF TGTGCCAGCAGTACGACAGGAACCGACTACGAGCAGTACTTC
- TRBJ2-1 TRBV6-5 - CASSYWGSPDYNEQFF TGTGCCAGCAGTTACTGGGGGAGTCCGGACTACAATGAGCAGTTCTTC
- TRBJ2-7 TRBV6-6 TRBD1 CATAGQGDEQYF TGTGCCACCGCGGGACAGGGGGACGAGCAGTACTTC
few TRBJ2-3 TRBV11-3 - CASSLGAAPDTQYF TGTGCCAGCAGCTTAGGCGCAGCCCCAGATACGCAGTATTTT
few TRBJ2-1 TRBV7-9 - CASSLGTARDRYNEQFF TGTGCCAGCAGCTTAGGGACAGCCCGAGACCGCTACAATGAGCAGTTCTTC
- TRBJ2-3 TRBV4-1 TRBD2 CASSPVTSGRSITDTQYF TGCGCCAGCAGCCCTGTCACTAGCGGGAGAAGCATCACAGATACGCAGTATTTT
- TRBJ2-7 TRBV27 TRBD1 CASSSPRGQHLYEQYF TGTGCCAGCAGTTCTCCTAGGGGACAGCACCTCTACGAGCAGTACTTC
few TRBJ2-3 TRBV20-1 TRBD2 CSAKGTRDTQYF TGCAGTGCTAAGGGGACTAGAGATACGCAGTATTTT
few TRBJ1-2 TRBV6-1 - CASSPRRGGDGYTF TGTGCCAGCAGCCCCCGTAGGGGGGGTGATGGCTACACCTTC
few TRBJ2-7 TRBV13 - CASSPQQPYASYEQYF TGTGCCAGCAGCCCCCAGCAGCCCTACGCCTCCTACGAGCAGTACTTC
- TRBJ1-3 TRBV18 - CASSPTAYSGNTIYF TGTGCCAGCTCACCGACAGCTTACTCTGGAAACACCATATATTTT
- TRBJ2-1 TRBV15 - CATSSPFAGSYNEQFF TGTGCCACCAGCAGTCCCTTTGCGGGCTCCTACAATGAGCAGTTCTTC
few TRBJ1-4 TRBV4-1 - CASSQRLDTINEKLFF TGCGCCAGCAGCCAACGTCTGGACACCATTAATGAAAAACTGTTTTTT
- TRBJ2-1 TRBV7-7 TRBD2 CASSKGLAGLNEQFF TGTGCCAGCAGCAAAGGACTAGCGGGCCTCAATGAGCAGTTCTTC
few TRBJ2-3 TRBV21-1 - CASSERPRRTGRYTDTQYF TGTGCCAGCAGCGAACGCCCGAGACGGACGGGACGGTACACAGATACGCAGTATTTT
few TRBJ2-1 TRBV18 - CASSPILARNEQFF TGTGCCAGCTCACCAATTCTAGCGCGGAATGAGCAGTTCTTC
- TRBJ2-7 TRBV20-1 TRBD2 CSASPTSGSSLYF TGCAGTGCTAGTCCCACTAGCGGGAGCTCCCTGTACTTC
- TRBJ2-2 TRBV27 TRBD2 CASRRGGLNTGELFF TGTGCCAGCAGACGGGGGGGGTTGAACACCGGGGAGCTGTTTTTT
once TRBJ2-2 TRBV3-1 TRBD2 CASSQEKIAGVAGELFF TGTGCCAGCAGCCAAGAAAAGATAGCGGGAGTGGCCGGGGAGCTGTTTTTT
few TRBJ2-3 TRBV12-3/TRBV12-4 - CASRLGLDTQYF TGTGCCAGCAGGCTGGGGTTAGATACGCAGTATTTT
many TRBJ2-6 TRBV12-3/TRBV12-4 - CASSLRTSERANVLTF TGTGCCAGCAGTTTAAGAACATCTGAGCGGGCCAACGTCCTGACTTTC
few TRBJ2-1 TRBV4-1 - CASSRPDHNEQFF TGCGCCAGCAGCCGCCCGGACCACAATGAGCAGTTCTTC
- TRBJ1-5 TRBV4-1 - CASSQDQGRINQPQHF TGCGCCAGCAGCCAAGATCAGGGGAGGATCAATCAGCCCCAGCATTTT
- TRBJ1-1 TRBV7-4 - CASSLAGVEGNTEAFF TGTGCCAGCAGCTTAGCAGGGGTAGAGGGGAACACTGAAGCTTTCTTT
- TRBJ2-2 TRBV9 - CASSAGTANTGELFF TGTGCCAGCAGCGCAGGGACCGCCAACACCGGGGAGCTGTTTTTT
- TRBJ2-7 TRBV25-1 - CASRGHGRTYEQYF TGTGCCAGCAGAGGACACGGGCGCACCTACGAGCAGTACTTC
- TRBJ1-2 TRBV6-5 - CASSYGIHGYTF TGTGCCAGCAGTTACGGGATTCATGGCTACACCTTC
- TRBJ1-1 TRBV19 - CASSALNTEAFF TGTGCCAGTAGTGCCCTGAACACTGAAGCTTTCTTT
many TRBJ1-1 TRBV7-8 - CASSLYFGRNTEAFF TGTGCCAGCAGCTTGTATTTCGGCCGGAACACTGAAGCTTTCTTT
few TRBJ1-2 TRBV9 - CASSVVGRGGIYGYTF TGTGCCAGCAGCGTAGTAGGTAGAGGAGGAATCTATGGCTACACCTTC
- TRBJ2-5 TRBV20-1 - CSAKDTNQETQYF TGCAGTGCAAAGGACACTAACCAAGAGACCCAGTACTTC
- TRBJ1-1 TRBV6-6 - CASSYERGAEAFF TGTGCCAGCAGTTACGAGAGGGGGGCTGAAGCTTTCTTT
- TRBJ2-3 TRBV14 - CASSQGGEMAGTDTQYF TGTGCCAGCAGCCAAGGAGGGGAGATGGCCGGCACAGATACGCAGTATTTT